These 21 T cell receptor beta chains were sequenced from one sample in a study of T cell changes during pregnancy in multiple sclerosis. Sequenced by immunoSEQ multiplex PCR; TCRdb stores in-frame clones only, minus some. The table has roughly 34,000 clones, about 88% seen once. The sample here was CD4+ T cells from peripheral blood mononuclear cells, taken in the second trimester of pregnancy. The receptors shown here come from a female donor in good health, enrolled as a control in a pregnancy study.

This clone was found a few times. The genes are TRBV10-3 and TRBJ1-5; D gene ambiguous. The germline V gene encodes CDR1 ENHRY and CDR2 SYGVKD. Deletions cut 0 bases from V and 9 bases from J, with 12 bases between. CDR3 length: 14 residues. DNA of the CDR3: TGTGCCATCAGTGAGTCCACAGCCCTATCGCCCCAGCATTTT. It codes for CAISESTALSPQHF.

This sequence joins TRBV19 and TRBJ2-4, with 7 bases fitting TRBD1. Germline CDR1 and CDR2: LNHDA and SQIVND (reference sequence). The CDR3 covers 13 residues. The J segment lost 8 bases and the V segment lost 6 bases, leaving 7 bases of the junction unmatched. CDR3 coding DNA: TGTGCCAGTAGGGCCGACAGGGTACACATTCAGTACTTC. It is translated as CASRADRVHIQYF.

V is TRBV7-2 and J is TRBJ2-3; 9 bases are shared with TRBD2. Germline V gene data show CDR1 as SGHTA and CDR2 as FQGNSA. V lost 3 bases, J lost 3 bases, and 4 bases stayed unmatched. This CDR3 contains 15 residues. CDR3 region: CASSFAGGRTDTQYF. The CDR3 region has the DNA TGTGCCAGCAGCTTTGCGGGAGGGCGGACAGATACGCAGTATTTT.

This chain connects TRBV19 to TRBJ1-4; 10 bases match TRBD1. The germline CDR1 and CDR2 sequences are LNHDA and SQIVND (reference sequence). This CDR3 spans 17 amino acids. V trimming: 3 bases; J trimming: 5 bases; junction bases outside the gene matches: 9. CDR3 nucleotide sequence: TGTGCCAGTAGTATTTTCGGGACAGGGGTCCCGAATGAAAAACTGTTTTTT. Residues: CASSIFGTGVPNEKLFF.

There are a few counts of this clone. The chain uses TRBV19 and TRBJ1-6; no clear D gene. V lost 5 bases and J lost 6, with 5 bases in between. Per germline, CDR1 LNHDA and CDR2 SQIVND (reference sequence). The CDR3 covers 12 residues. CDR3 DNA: TGTGCCAGTAGTCAGTTTAATTCACCCCTCCACTTT. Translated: CASSQFNSPLHF.

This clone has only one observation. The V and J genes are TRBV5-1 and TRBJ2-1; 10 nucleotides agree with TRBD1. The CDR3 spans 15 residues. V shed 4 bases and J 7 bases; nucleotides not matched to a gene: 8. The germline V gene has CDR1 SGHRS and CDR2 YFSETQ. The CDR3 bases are TGCGCCAGCAGCCCCGGGGGGACAGGGGTAAATGAGCAGTTCTTC. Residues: CASSPGGTGVNEQFF.

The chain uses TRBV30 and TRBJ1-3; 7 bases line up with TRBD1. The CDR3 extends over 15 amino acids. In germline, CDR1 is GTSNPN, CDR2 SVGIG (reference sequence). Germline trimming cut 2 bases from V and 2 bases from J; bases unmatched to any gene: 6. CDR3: CAWSRDSGTGNTIYF. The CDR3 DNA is TGTGCCTGGAGTCGGGACAGTGGGACTGGAAACACCATATATTTT. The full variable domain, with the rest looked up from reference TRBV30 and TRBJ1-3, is SQTIHQWPATLVQPVGSPLSLECTVEGTSNPNLYWYRQAAGRGLQLLFYSVGIGQISSEVPQNLSASRPQDRQFILSSKKLLLSDSGFYLCAWSRDSGTGNTIYFGEGSWLTVV.

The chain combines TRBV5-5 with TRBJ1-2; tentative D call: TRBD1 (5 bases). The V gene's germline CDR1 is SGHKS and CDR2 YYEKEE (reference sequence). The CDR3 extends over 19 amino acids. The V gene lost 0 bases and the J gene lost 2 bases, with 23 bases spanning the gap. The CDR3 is CASSLGSTWGVQKNYGYTF. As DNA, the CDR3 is TGTGCCAGCAGCTTGGGATCGACCTGGGGGGTCCAAAAAAACTATGGCTACACCTTC.

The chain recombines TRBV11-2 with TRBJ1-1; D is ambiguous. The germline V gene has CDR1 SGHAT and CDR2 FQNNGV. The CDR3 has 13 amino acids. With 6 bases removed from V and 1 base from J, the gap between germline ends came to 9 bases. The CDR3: CASRPQWNTEAFF. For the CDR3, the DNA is TGTGCCAGCAGGCCACAGTGGAACACTGAAGCTTTCTTT.

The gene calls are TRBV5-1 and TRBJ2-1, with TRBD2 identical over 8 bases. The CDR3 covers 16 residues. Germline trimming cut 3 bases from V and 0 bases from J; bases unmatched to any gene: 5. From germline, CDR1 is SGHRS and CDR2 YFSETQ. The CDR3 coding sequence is TGCGCCAGCAGCTGGACTAGCAGAAGCTCCTACAATGAGCAGTTCTTC. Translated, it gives CASSWTSRSSYNEQFF.

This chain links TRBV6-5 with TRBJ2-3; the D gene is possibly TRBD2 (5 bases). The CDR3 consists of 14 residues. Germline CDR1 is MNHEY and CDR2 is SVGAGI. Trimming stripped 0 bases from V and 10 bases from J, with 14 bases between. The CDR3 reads CASSYSRVLRAQYF. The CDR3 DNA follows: TGTGCCAGCAGTTACTCGAGGGTATTGAGGGCGCAGTATTTT.

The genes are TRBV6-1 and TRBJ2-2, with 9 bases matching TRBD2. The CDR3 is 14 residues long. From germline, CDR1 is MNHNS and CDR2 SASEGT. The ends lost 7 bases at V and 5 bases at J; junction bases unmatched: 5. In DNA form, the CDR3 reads TGTGCCAGCAAGGCTAGCGGGGCGACCGGGGAGCTGTTTTTT. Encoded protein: CASKASGATGELFF.

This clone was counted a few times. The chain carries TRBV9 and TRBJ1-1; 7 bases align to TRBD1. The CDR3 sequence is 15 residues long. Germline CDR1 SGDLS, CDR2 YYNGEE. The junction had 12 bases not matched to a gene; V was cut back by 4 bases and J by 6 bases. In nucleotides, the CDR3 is TGTGCCAGCAGCCCACATACAGGGGCCCGTTCTGAAGCTTTCTTT. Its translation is CASSPHTGARSEAFF.

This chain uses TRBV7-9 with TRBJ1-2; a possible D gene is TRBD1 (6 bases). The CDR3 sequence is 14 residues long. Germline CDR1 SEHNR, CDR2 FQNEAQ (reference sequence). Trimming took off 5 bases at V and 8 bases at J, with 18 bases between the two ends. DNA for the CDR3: TGTGCCAGCAGCGTAGGGACCTTCCAGGGGGGCTACACCTTC. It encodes CASSVGTFQGGYTF.

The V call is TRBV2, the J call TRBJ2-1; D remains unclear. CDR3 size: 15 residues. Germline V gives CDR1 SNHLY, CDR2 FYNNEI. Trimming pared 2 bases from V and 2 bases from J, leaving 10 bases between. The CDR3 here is CASSESEYPYNEQFF. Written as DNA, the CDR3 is TGTGCCAGCAGTGAATCCGAGTACCCCTACAATGAGCAGTTCTTC.

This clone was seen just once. In DNA form, the CDR3 reads TGTGCCTGGAGGTACCGGGACAGGAACACTGAAGCTTTCTTT. This gives the protein CAWRYRDRNTEAFF. The chain is built from TRBV30 and TRBJ1-1; 7 positions agree with TRBD1. The CDR3 contains 14 residues. Germline CDR1 is GTSNPN and CDR2 is SVGIG (reference sequence). The ends lost 3 bases at V and 1 base at J; junction bases unmatched: 5.

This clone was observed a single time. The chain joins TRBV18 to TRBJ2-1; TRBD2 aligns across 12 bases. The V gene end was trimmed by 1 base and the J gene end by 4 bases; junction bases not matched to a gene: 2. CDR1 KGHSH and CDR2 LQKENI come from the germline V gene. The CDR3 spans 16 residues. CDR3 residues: CASSPLTSGGYNEQFF. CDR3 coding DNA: TGTGCCAGCTCACCACTGACTAGCGGGGGATACAATGAGCAGTTCTTC.

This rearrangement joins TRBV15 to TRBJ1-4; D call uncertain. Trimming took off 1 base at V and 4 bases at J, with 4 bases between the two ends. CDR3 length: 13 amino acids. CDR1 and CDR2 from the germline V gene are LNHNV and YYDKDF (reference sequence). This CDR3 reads CATSRVYNEKLFF. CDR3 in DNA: TGTGCCACCAGCAGAGTTTATAATGAAAAACTGTTTTTT.

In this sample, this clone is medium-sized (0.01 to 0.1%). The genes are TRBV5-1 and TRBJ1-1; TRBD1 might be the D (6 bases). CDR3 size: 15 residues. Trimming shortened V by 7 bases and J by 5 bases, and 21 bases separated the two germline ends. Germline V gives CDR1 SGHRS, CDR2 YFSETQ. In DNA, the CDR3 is TGCGCCAGCGGACTTTCCATACAGGGCGGGACTGAAGCTTTCTTT. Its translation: CASGLSIQGGTEAFF.

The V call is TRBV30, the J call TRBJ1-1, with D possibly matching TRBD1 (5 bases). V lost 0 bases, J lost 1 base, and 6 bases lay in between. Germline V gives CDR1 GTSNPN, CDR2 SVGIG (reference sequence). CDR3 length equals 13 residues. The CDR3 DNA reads TGTGCCTGGAGTGTACAGGAGAACACTGAAGCTTTCTTT. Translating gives CAWSVQENTEAFF.

The CDR3 DNA follows: TGTGCCAGCAGTTGGGAGGGCACAGATACGCAGTATTTT. It specifies CASSWEGTDTQYF. J is TRBJ2-3 and V is TRBV6-5, with a possible D match to TRBD2 (6 bases). CDR3 length: 13 residues. In germline, CDR1 is MNHEY, CDR2 SVGAGI. Between the trimmed V and J ends, which lost 4 bases and 1 base, there was a span of 6 bases.